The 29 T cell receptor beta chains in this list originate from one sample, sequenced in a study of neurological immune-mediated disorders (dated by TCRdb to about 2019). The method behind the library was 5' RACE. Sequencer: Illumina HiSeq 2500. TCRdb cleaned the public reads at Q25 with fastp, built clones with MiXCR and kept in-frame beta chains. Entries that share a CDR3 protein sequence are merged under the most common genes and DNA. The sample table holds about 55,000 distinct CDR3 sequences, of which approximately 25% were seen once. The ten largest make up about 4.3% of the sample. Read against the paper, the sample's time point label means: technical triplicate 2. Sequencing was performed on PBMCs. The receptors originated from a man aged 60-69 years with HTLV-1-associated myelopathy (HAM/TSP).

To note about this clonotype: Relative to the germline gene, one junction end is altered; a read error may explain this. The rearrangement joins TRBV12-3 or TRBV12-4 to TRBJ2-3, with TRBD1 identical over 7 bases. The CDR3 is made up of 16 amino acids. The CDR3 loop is CASSDGQARGTDTQYF. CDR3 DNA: TGTGCCAGCAGCGACGGACAGGCAAGGGGCACAGATACGCAATATTTT.

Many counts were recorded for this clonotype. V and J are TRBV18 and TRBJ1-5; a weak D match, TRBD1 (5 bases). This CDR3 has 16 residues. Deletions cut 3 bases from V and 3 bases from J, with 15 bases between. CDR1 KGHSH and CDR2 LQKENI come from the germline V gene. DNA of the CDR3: TGTGCCAGCTCACCCATGAGCCCAGGGCCCAATCAGCCCCAGCATTTT. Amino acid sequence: CASSPMSPGPNQPQHF. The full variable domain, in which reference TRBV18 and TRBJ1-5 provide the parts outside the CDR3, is NAGVMQNPRHLVRRRGQEARLRCSPMKGHSHVYWYRQLPEEGLKFMVYLQKENIIDESGMPKERFSAEFPKEGPSILRIQQVVRGDSAAYFCASSPMSPGPNQPQHFGDGTRLSIL.

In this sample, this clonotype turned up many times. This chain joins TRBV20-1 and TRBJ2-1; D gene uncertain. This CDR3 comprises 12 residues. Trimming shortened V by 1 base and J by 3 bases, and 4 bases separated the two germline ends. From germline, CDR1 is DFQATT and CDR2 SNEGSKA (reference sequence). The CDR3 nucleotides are TGCAGTGCTAGAGGTAGCTACAATGAGCAGTTCTTC. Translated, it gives CSARGSYNEQFF.

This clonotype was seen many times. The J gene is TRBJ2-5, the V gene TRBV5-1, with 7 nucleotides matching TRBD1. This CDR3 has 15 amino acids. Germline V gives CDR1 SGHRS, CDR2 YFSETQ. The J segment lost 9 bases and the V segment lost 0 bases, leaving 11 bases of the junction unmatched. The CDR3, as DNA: TGCGCCAGCAGCTTGGACCCGGACAGGCGGAGTGCCCAGTACTTC. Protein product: CASSLDPDRRSAQYF.

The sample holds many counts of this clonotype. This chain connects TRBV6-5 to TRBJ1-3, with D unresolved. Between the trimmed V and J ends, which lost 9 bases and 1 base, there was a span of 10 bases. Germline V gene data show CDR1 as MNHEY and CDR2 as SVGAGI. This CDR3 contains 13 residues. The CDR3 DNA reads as TGTGCCAGTCAAAGGGAGTCTGGAAACACCATATATTTT. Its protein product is CASQRESGNTIYF.

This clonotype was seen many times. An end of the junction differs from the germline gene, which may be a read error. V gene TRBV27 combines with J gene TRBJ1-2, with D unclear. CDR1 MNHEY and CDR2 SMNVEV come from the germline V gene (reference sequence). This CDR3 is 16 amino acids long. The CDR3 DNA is TGTGCCAGCAGTTTACTTCCGCCCGGTTCCCCCCGATCCTCAATCTTC. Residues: CASSLLPPGSPRSSIF.

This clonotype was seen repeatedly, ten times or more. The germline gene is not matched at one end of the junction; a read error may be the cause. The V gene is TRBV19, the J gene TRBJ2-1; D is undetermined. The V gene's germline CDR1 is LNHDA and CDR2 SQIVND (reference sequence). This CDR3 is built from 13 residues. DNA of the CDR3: TGCGCCAGCAGCCCGAGCTCCTACAATGAGCAGTTCTTC. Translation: CASSPSSYNEQFF.

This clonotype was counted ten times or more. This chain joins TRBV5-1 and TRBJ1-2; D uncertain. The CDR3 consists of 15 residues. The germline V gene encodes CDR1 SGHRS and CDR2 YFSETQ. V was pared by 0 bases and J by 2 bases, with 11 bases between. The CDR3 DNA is TGCGCCAGCAGCTTGGAATCTGCCAGGAACTATGGCTACACCTTC. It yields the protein CASSLESARNYGYTF.

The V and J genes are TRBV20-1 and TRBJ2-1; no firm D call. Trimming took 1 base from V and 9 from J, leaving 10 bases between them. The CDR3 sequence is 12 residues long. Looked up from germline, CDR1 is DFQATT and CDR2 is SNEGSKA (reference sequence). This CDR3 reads CSARAKLGEQFF. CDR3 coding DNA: TGCAGTGCTAGAGCCAAACTGGGTGAGCAGTTCTTC.

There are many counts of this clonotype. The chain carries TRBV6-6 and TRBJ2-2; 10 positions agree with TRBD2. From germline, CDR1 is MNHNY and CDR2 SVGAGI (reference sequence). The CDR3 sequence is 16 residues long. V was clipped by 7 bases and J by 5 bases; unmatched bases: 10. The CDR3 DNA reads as TGTGCCAGCAAACGGCTAGCGGGAGATGAGACCGGGGAGCTGTTTTTT. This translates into CASKRLAGDETGELFF.

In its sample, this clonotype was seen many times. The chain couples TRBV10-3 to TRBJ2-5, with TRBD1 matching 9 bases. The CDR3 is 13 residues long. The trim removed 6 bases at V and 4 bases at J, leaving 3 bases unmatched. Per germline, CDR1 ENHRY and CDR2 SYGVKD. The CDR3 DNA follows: TGTGCCATCAGCCGACAGGGGGGAGAGACCCAGTACTTC. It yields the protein CAISRQGGETQYF.

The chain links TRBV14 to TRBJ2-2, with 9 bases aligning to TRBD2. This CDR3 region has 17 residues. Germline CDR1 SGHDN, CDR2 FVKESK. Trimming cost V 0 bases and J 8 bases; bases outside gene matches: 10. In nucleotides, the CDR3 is TGTGCCAGCAGCCAAGACGGCGGGAGGGCCTCGTTGGGGGAGCTGTTTTTT. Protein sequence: CASSQDGGRASLGELFF.

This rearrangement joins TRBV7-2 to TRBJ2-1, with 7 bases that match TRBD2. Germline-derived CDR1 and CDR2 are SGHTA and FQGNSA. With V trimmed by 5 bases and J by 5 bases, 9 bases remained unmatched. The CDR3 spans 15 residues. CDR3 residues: CASSPRLAGNNEQFF. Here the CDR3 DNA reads TGTGCCAGCAGCCCAAGACTAGCTGGAAACAATGAGCAGTTCTTC.

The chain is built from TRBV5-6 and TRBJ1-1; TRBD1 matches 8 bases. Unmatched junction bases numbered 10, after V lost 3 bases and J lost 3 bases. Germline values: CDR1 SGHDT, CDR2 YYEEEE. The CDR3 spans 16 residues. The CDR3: CASSSFQGATDTEAFF. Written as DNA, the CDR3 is TGTGCCAGCAGCTCGTTTCAGGGGGCTACGGACACTGAAGCTTTCTTT.

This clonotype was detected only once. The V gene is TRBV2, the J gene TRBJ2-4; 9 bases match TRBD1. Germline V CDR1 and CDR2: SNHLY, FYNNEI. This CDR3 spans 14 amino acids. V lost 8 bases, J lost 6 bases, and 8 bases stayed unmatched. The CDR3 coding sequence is TGTGCCAGCCTGGGACAGGGTATATCAAACATTCAGTACTTC. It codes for CASLGQGISNIQYF.

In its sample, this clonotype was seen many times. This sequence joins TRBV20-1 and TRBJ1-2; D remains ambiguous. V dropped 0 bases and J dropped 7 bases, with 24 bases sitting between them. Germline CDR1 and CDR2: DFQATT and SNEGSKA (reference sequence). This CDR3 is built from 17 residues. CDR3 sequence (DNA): TGCAGTGCTAGAGATCTCCGGCAGGACGGCTCCTTAGGTGGCTACACCTTC. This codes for CSARDLRQDGSLGGYTF.

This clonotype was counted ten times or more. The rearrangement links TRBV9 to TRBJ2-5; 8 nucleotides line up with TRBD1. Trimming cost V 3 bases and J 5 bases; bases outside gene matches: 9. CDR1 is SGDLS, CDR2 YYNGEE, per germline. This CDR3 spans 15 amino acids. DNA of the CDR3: TGTGCCAGCAGCGGCCGAGCAGGGGGCCGGGAGACCCAGTACTTC. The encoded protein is CASSGRAGGRETQYF.

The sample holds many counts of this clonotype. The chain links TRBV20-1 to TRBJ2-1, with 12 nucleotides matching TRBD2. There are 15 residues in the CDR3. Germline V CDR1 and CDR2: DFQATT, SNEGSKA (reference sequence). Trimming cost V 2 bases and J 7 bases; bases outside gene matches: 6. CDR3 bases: TGCAGTGCTAGACCCCTGACTAGCGGGAGTAATGAGCAGTTCTTC. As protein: CSARPLTSGSNEQFF.

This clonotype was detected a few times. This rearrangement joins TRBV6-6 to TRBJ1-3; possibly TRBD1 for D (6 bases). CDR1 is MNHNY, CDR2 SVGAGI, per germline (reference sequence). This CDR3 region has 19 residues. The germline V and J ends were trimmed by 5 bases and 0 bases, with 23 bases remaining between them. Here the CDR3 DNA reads TGTGCCAGCAGTACGGACACGGGACACCGTAGTTCCTCTGGAAACACCATATATTTT. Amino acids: CASSTDTGHRSSSGNTIYF.

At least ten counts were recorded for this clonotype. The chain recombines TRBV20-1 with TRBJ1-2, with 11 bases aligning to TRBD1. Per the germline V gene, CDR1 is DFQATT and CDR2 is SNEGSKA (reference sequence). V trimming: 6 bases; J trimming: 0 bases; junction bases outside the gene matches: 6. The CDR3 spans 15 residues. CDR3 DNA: TGCAGTGCACCGGGACAGGGGGAGCCTAACTATGGCTACACCTTC. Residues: CSAPGQGEPNYGYTF.

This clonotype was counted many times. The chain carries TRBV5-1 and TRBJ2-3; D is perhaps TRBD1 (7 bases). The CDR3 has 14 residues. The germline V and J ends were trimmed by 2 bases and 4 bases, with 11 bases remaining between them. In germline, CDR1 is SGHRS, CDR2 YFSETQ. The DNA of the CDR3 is TGCGCCAGCAGCTTAGGCAGGGGGGCAGATACGCAGTATTTT. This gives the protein CASSLGRGADTQYF.

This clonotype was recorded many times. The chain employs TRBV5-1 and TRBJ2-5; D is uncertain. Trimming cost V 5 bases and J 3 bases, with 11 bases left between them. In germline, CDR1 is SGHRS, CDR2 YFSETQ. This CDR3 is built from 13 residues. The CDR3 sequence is CASSAKGEETQYF. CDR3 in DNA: TGCGCCAGCAGTGCTAAAGGAGAAGAGACCCAGTACTTC.

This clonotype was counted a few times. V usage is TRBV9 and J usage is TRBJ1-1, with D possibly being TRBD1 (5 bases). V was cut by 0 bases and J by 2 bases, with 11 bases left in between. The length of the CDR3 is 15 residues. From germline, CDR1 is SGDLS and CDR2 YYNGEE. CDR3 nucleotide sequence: TGTGCCAGCAGCGTAGGGTTGGGGCTAAACACTGAAGCTTTCTTT. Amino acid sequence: CASSVGLGLNTEAFF. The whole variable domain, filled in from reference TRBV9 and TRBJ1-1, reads DSGVTQTPKHLITATGQRVTLRCSPRSGDLSVYWYQQSLDQGLQFLIQYYNGEERAKGNILERFSAQQFPDLHSELNLSSLELGDSALYFCASSVGLGLNTEAFFGQGTRLTVV.

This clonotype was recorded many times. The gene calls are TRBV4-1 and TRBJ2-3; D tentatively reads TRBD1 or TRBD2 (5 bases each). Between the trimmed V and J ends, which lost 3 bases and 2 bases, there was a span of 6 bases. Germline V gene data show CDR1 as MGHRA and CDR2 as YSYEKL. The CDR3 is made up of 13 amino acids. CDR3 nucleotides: TGCGCCAGCAGCCAGGGACCCACAGATACGCAGTATTTT. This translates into CASSQGPTDTQYF.

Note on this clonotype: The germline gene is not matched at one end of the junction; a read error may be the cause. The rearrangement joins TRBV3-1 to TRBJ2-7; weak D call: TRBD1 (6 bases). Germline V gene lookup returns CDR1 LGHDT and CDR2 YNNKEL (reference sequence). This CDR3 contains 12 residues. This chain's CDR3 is CASNQDRYEQYF. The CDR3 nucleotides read TGTGCCAGCAACCAAGACAGGTACGAGCAGTACTTC.

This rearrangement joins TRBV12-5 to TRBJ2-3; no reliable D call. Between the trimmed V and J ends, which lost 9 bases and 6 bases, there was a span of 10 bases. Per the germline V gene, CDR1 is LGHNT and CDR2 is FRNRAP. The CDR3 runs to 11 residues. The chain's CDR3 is CASTKQDTQYF. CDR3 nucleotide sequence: TGTGCTAGCACCAAACAGGATACGCAGTATTTT.

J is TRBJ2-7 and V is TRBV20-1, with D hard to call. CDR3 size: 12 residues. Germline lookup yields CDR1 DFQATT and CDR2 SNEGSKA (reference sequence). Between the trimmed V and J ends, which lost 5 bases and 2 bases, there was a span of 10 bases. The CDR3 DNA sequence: TGCAGTGCTTATGGTAGGGCCTACGAGCAGTACTTC. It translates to CSAYGRAYEQYF.

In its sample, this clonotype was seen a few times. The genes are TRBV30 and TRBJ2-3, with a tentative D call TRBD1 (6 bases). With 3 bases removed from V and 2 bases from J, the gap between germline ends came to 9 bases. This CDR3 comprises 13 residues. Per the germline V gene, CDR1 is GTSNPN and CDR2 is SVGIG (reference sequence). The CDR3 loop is CAWSRGNTDTQYF. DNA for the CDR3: TGTGCCTGGAGCAGGGGAAACACAGATACGCAGTATTTT.

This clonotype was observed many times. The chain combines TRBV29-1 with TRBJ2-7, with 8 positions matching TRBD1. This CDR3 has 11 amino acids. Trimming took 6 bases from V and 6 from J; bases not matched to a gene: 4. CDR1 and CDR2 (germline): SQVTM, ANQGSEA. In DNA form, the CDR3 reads TGCAGCGTCGGACAGGGTTTCGAGCAGTACTTC. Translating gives CSVGQGFEQYF.